The 25 T cell receptor beta chains given below trace back to one sample, sequenced in a study of cytomegalovirus exposure and HLA in healthy donors. Libraries were prepared by immunoSEQ multiplex PCR; TCRdb keeps only in-frame clonotypes and omits some of them. The table records approximately 70,000 clones, approximately 94% of them present only once. Material: PBMCs. These receptors came from a woman aged 18-29 years in good health and CMV-seronegative.

V and J are TRBV27 and TRBJ2-1, with D uncertain. The germline gives CDR1 MNHEY, CDR2 SMNVEV (reference sequence). V was clipped by 6 bases and J by 1 base, with 4 bases between them. This CDR3 has 12 residues. This CDR3 is CASRASYNEQFF. The CDR3 DNA is TGTGCCAGCAGGGCATCCTACAATGAGCAGTTCTTC.

The chain has TRBV29-1 and TRBJ2-1; 7 bases line up with TRBD2. V gave up 2 bases and J gave up 9 bases; unmatched junction bases: 13. This CDR3 contains 15 residues. Looked up from germline, CDR1 is SQVTM and CDR2 is ANQGSEA. As DNA, the CDR3 is TGCAGCGTTGAAAGAGGGGTAGCGGGCGGAATTGAGCAGTTCTTC. It is translated as CSVERGVAGGIEQFF.

This clone has only a few counts. The CDR3 nucleotides read TGTGCCAGCAGCCAAGATCGGGGGGGAAAACTGTTTTTT. Amino acids: CASSQDRGGKLFF. The J gene is TRBJ1-4, the V gene TRBV14, with D possibly matching TRBD1 (5 bases). From germline, CDR1 is SGHDN and CDR2 FVKESK. This CDR3 spans 13 amino acids. The V end lost 0 bases, the J end lost 10 bases, and 9 bases lay between the germline ends.

V gene TRBV7-2 combines with J gene TRBJ1-1; TRBD1 matches at 8 bases. Germline CDR1 and CDR2: SGHTA and FQGNSA. The trim removed 5 bases at V and 7 bases at J, leaving 18 bases unmatched. The length of the CDR3 is 17 residues. DNA for the CDR3: TGTGCCAGCAGCAACAAAAACCCCGGGACAGGCACTAGTGAAGCTTTCTTT. Its protein is CASSNKNPGTGTSEAFF.

J is TRBJ1-2 and V is TRBV4-2, with a tentative D call TRBD1 (5 bases). V lost 4 bases, J lost 2 bases, and 11 bases lay in between. The CDR3 spans 14 residues. The germline V gene encodes CDR1 LGHNA and CDR2 YNFKEQ. The CDR3 DNA sequence: TGTGCCAGCAGCCCATTGGGGGGGAACTATGGCTACACCTTC. It codes for CASSPLGGNYGYTF.

The chain uses TRBV9 and TRBJ1-3; maybe TRBD1 (6 bases). With 3 bases removed from V and 4 bases from J, the gap between germline ends came to 8 bases. Germline loops: CDR1 SGDLS, CDR2 YYNGEE. This CDR3 comprises 13 residues. This CDR3 reads CASSGTVGNTIYF. The CDR3, as DNA: TGTGCCAGCAGCGGGACAGTAGGAAACACCATATATTTT. The full variable domain, its missing parts supplied by reference TRBV9 and TRBJ1-3, is DSGVTQTPKHLITATGQRVTLRCSPRSGDLSVYWYQQSLDQGLQFLIQYYNGEERAKGNILERFSAQQFPDLHSELNLSSLELGDSALYFCASSGTVGNTIYFGEGSWLTVV.

The chain combines TRBV4-1 with TRBJ2-5, with D maybe TRBD2 (6 bases). Germline CDR1 MGHRA, CDR2 YSYEKL. V gave up 2 bases and J gave up 5 bases, with 9 bases separating them. The CDR3 is made up of 13 amino acids. CDR3 in amino acids: CASSQWTKETQYF. CDR3 nucleotide sequence: TGCGCCAGCAGCCAATGGACTAAGGAGACCCAGTACTTC.

The chain joins TRBV9 to TRBJ2-3, with D possibly TRBD2 on 6 matching bases. The CDR3 extends over 15 amino acids. Germline V gene lookup returns CDR1 SGDLS and CDR2 YYNGEE. Between the trimmed V and J ends, which lost 0 bases and 3 bases, there was a span of 11 bases. The CDR3 reads CASSVVAGRTDTQYF. As DNA, the CDR3 is TGTGCCAGCAGCGTAGTGGCGGGGAGGACAGATACGCAGTATTTT.

The chain uses TRBV10-3 and TRBJ2-7, with D perhaps TRBD1 (6 bases). The CDR3 runs 14 residues. Germline assignment: CDR1 ENHRY and CDR2 SYGVKD. V lost 2 bases and J 3 bases, leaving 11 bases between the germline ends. The CDR3 nucleotides are TGTGCCATCAGTGAGCCGGGACATAACTACGAGCAGTACTTC. Translated, it gives CAISEPGHNYEQYF.

The chain joins TRBV2 to TRBJ2-2; no firm D call. The CDR3 covers 13 residues. V lost 2 bases and J 5 bases, leaving 6 bases between the germline ends. The V gene's germline CDR1 is SNHLY and CDR2 FYNNEI. The CDR3 bases are TGTGCCAGCAGTGAAATACAGACCGGGGAGCTGTTTTTT. It encodes CASSEIQTGELFF.

The genes are TRBV4-2 and TRBJ2-5; D perhaps matches TRBD2 (5 bases). This CDR3 contains 15 residues. Looked up from germline, CDR1 is LGHNA and CDR2 is YNFKEQ. V was trimmed by 0 bases and J by 5 bases, leaving 13 bases between them. CDR3 nucleotides: TGTGCCAGCAGCCAAGATCCCGCTAGCTGGGAGACCCAGTACTTC. The encoded protein is CASSQDPASWETQYF.

The chain uses TRBV19 and TRBJ2-4; 10 nucleotides match TRBD2. The germline V gene has CDR1 LNHDA and CDR2 SQIVND (reference sequence). Unmatched junction bases numbered 5, after V lost 5 bases and J lost 1 base. The length of the CDR3 is 16 residues. The CDR3: CASSLLAGMAKNIQYF. CDR3 coding DNA: TGTGCCAGTAGTCTACTAGCGGGGATGGCCAAAAACATTCAGTACTTC.

This chain joins TRBV19 and TRBJ2-5; TRBD2 might be the D (5 bases). Germline V lookup: CDR1 LNHDA, CDR2 SQIVND (reference sequence). This CDR3 region has 13 residues. V was pared by 8 bases and J by 5 bases, with 15 bases between. CDR3 amino acids: CASSKGGLETQYF. CDR3 in DNA: TGTGCCAGTTCCAAGGGCGGGTTGGAGACCCAGTACTTC.

This clone was seen only a few times. The rearrangement joins TRBV19 to TRBJ1-4; TRBD1 matches at 8 bases. Germline CDR1 LNHDA, CDR2 SQIVND (reference sequence). Trimming cost V 6 bases and J 6 bases; bases outside gene matches: 6. This CDR3 spans 14 amino acids. The CDR3 region is CASSLTGEDEKLFF. CDR3 DNA sequence: TGTGCCAGTAGCTTGACAGGGGAGGATGAAAAACTGTTTTTT.

V gene TRBV19 combines with J gene TRBJ1-6; tentative D call: TRBD1 (5 bases). Germline-derived CDR1 and CDR2 are LNHDA and SQIVND (reference sequence). There are 13 residues in the CDR3. V shed 5 bases and J shed 9 bases, with 11 bases lying between them. The CDR3 DNA reads as TGTGCCAGTAGTTTTCAGGGAAGTTCACCCCTCCACTTT. It yields the protein CASSFQGSSPLHF.

V and J are TRBV19 and TRBJ2-1, with 7 bases lining up with TRBD2. The CDR3 totals 15 residues. V lost 7 bases and J lost 2; bases outside the gene matches: 8. Looked up from germline, CDR1 is LNHDA and CDR2 is SQIVND (reference sequence). The CDR3: CASNGREDPYNEQFF. The CDR3 coding sequence is TGTGCCAGTAACGGTCGGGAGGACCCCTACAATGAGCAGTTCTTC.

V gene TRBV27 combines with J gene TRBJ1-5; TRBD1 agrees at 7 bases. The V gene end was trimmed by 6 bases and the J gene end by 5 bases; junction bases not matched to a gene: 13. There are 16 residues in the CDR3. Germline-derived CDR1 and CDR2 are MNHEY and SMNVEV (reference sequence). For the CDR3, the DNA is TGTGCCAGCAGCGGGACCGGGACAGAGATTGATCAGCCCCAGCATTTT. Protein sequence: CASSGTGTEIDQPQHF.

V is TRBV30 and J is TRBJ1-1; D gene unclear. V lost 0 bases and J lost 0, with 5 bases in between. Germline V lookup: CDR1 GTSNPN, CDR2 SVGIG (reference sequence). The CDR3 covers 13 residues. The CDR3 nucleotides read TGTGCCTGGAGTGTAACGGTGAACACTGAAGCTTTCTTT. Amino acid sequence: CAWSVTVNTEAFF.

The genes are TRBV11-2 and TRBJ1-1; D remains unclear. Trimming took off 3 bases at V and 1 base at J, with 6 bases between the two ends. This CDR3 contains 13 residues. From germline, CDR1 is SGHAT and CDR2 FQNNGV. This CDR3 reads CASSFATNTEAFF. The CDR3 DNA follows: TGTGCCAGCAGCTTTGCTACGAACACTGAAGCTTTCTTT.

The J gene is TRBJ2-2, the V gene TRBV28, with D possibly matching TRBD2 (5 bases). Trimming took off 8 bases at V and 6 bases at J, with 7 bases between the two ends. The CDR3 spans 11 residues. Germline V gene sequence: CDR1 MDHEN, CDR2 SYDVKM. The CDR3 DNA is TGTGCCAGCGGGAGAGCCGGGGAGCTGTTTTTT. Translation: CASGRAGELFF.

This chain connects TRBV7-8 to TRBJ1-1; 9 bases fit TRBD1. J gave up 3 bases and V 5 bases, and 7 bases lay outside the gene matches. This CDR3 has 15 residues. Germline assignment: CDR1 SGHVS and CDR2 FQNEAQ. The CDR3: CASSPDRGRDTEAFF. The CDR3 bases are TGTGCCAGCAGCCCTGACAGGGGGAGGGACACTGAAGCTTTCTTT.

The CDR3 loop reads CASSLFQGLNYEQYF. CDR3 DNA sequence: TGTGCCAGCAGCTTATTCCAGGGGCTTAACTACGAGCAGTACTTC. The rearrangement links TRBV7-8 to TRBJ2-7; D is possibly TRBD1 (6 bases). The CDR3 spans 15 residues. Trimming took 2 bases from V and 3 from J, leaving 14 bases between them. Germline values: CDR1 SGHVS, CDR2 FQNEAQ.

The chain couples TRBV28 to TRBJ1-1; D gene ambiguous. The CDR3 extends over 12 amino acids. The germline V and J ends were trimmed by 5 bases and 7 bases, with 11 bases remaining between them. Germline V lookup: CDR1 MDHEN, CDR2 SYDVKM. CDR3 DNA sequence: TGTGCCAGCAGTACCTTACTTATTGAAGCTTTCTTT. Protein product: CASSTLLIEAFF.

The gene calls are TRBV11-2 and TRBJ2-5; 12 nucleotides match TRBD2. Germline CDR1 is SGHAT and CDR2 is FQNNGV. The J segment lost 5 bases and the V segment lost 1 base, leaving 5 bases of the junction unmatched. CDR3 length: 16 amino acids. CDR3 protein: CASSLAPSGGDETQYF. The CDR3 DNA reads TGTGCCAGCAGCTTAGCCCCTAGCGGGGGGGATGAGACCCAGTACTTC.

This rearrangement joins TRBV4-1 to TRBJ2-7, with 12 bases lining up with TRBD2. The V and J ends lost 4 bases and 2 bases, in that order; junction bases with no gene match: 3. Germline V lookup: CDR1 MGHRA, CDR2 YSYEKL. The CDR3 runs to 15 residues. CDR3 loop: CASSRLAGGPYEQYF. The CDR3 DNA reads as TGCGCCAGCAGCCGCCTAGCGGGGGGGCCCTACGAGCAGTACTTC.